The 15 T cell receptor beta chains below come from one sample, sequenced in a study of T cells in Graves' hyperthyroidism and ophthalmopathy. RNA transcripts yielded amplified TCR beta CDR3 regions. The study used the HTBI primer set for a first-round RT-PCR of the TCR CDR3. MiXCR was run by TCRdb on the multiplex PCR reads, yielding one entry per CDR3 protein. The sample consists of 550,000 to 600,000 distinct CDR3 sequences, 12% to 15% of them appearing once. The sample consisted of blood. All receptors come from a woman under 30 with Graves' ophthalmopathy.

This clonotype was detected many times. J is TRBJ2-3 and V is TRBV7-3; 8 nucleotides line up with TRBD1. Per the germline V gene, CDR1 is SGHTA and CDR2 is FQGTGA. J lost 4 bases, V lost 3 bases, and 6 bases had no gene match. This CDR3 comprises 15 residues. This CDR3 reads CASSFSGQGPDTQYF. In DNA form, the CDR3 reads TGTGCCAGCAGCTTTTCCGGACAGGGCCCAGATACGCAGTATTTT.

In this sample, this clonotype turned up a few times. This chain connects TRBV6-6 to TRBJ1-1; no clear D gene. The V and J ends lost 0 bases and 11 bases respectively, with 13 bases between them. Germline V gene sequence: CDR1 MNHNY, CDR2 SVGAGI (reference sequence). The length of the CDR3 is 13 residues. CDR3 coding DNA: TGTGCCAGCAGTTACTCGGCTGTAGGGCTCGCTTTCTTT. Protein: CASSYSAVGLAFF.

This clonotype came up many times. This sequence joins TRBV5-5 and TRBJ1-1; D not certain. Looked up from germline, CDR1 is SGHKS and CDR2 is YYEKEE (reference sequence). The CDR3 has 17 amino acids. V lost 4 bases and J lost 0, with 19 bases in between. CDR3 residues: CASSRADGPLMNTEAFF. CDR3 coding DNA: TGTGCCAGCAGCCGCGCCGATGGGCCCCTTATGAACACTGAAGCTTTCTTT.

This clonotype was detected ten times or more. This chain joins TRBV9 and TRBJ2-1; D is ambiguous. The CDR3 spans 14 residues. The germline CDR1 and CDR2 sequences are SGDLS and YYNGEE. Deletions cut 0 bases from V and 10 bases from J, with 14 bases between. The chain's CDR3 is CASSVGMDPLEQFF. The CDR3 nucleotides read TGTGCCAGCAGCGTAGGGATGGACCCCTTGGAGCAGTTCTTC.

The gene calls are TRBV9 and TRBJ2-2; 7 bases are shared with TRBD1. In germline, CDR1 is SGDLS, CDR2 YYNGEE. With V trimmed by 3 bases and J by 4 bases, 12 bases remained unmatched. CDR3 length equals 17 residues. The CDR3 loop reads CASSAPTFRDSTGELFF. CDR3 DNA sequence: TGTGCCAGCAGCGCTCCTACTTTCCGGGACAGCACCGGGGAGCTGTTTTTT.

There are many counts of this clonotype. The chain links TRBV6-1 to TRBJ1-2; 10 bases line up with TRBD1. The CDR3 loop spans 16 amino acids. V shed 7 bases, J shed 4 bases, and the junction held 12 bases outside the gene matches. Germline loops: CDR1 MNHNS, CDR2 SASEGT. CDR3 sequence: CASTPRQGAQGYGYTF. CDR3 in DNA: TGTGCCAGCACCCCTAGACAGGGGGCGCAGGGCTATGGCTACACCTTC.

This clonotype was observed many times. This chain joins TRBV3-1 and TRBJ2-4; TRBD2 matches at 12 bases. After removal of 0 bases from V and 7 bases from J, the junction contained 10 bases not matched to a gene. CDR1 LGHDT and CDR2 YNNKEL come from the germline V gene (reference sequence). The CDR3 is 18 amino acids. CDR3 region: CASSQDPTSGRTVNIQYF. The CDR3 DNA follows: TGTGCCAGCAGCCAAGATCCTACTAGCGGGAGGACAGTTAACATTCAGTACTTC.

This clonotype was detected a few times. V gene TRBV15 combines with J gene TRBJ2-5; D remains ambiguous. The germline V gene encodes CDR1 LNHNV and CDR2 YYDKDF (reference sequence). The CDR3 totals 15 residues. With 0 bases removed from V and 7 bases from J, the gap between germline ends came to 15 bases. The CDR3 DNA follows: TGTGCCACCAGCAGAGATCGCGCTGACACTGGGACCCAGTACTTC. Amino acid sequence: CATSRDRADTGTQYF.

This clonotype was counted many times. The CDR3 DNA is TGCAGTGCTAGAGATATGGACAGGGGCTACGAGCAGTACTTC. Protein sequence: CSARDMDRGYEQYF. This sequence joins TRBV20-1 and TRBJ2-7; the match to TRBD1 covers 9 bases. After removal of 0 bases from V and 3 bases from J, the junction contained 3 bases not matched to a gene. The length of the CDR3 is 14 residues. Germline CDR1 and CDR2: DFQATT and SNEGSKA (reference sequence).

This clonotype was recorded many times. The chain recombines TRBV12-3 or TRBV12-4 with TRBJ2-1, with 9 nucleotides matching TRBD2. J lost 1 base, V lost 3 bases, and 10 bases had no gene match. The CDR3 contains 18 residues. The CDR3 loop is CASSFYEGLARSYNEQFF. CDR3 DNA sequence: TGTGCCAGCAGTTTCTACGAAGGACTAGCGAGGTCCTACAATGAGCAGTTCTTC.

This clonotype has at least ten counts. V and J are TRBV7-2 and TRBJ1-2; the D gene is possibly TRBD1 (5 bases). The CDR3 length is 14 residues. The V end lost 5 bases, the J end lost 3 bases, and 13 bases lay between the germline ends. Germline CDR1 and CDR2: SGHTA and FQGNSA. CDR3 sequence: CASSPHQGYYGYTF. CDR3 sequence (DNA): TGTGCCAGCAGCCCTCACCAGGGATACTATGGCTACACCTTC. The whole variable domain, filled in from reference TRBV7-2 and TRBJ1-2, reads GAGVSQSPSNKVTEKGKDVELRCDPISGHTALYWYRQSLGQGLEFLIYFQGNSAPDKSGLPSDRFSAERTGGSVSTLTIQRTQQEDSAVYLCASSPHQGYYGYTFGSGTRLTVV.

This clonotype was observed at least ten times. This sequence joins TRBV2 and TRBJ2-5, with D possibly matching TRBD2 (6 bases). Trimming removed 10 bases from V and 1 base from J, with 19 bases in between. The CDR3 runs to 15 residues. Germline CDR1 and CDR2: SNHLY and FYNNEI. In nucleotides, the CDR3 is TGTGCCACCTCCCTAGCGAGTCCGTTCCAAGAGACCCAGTACTTC. Its translation is CATSLASPFQETQYF.

There are many counts of this clonotype. The CDR3 sequence: CASSRSSGPTDTQYF. CDR3 nucleotides: TGTGCCAGCAGCCGGAGTAGCGGACCCACAGATACGCAGTATTTT. The rearrangement joins TRBV27 to TRBJ2-3, with a weak D call TRBD2 (6 bases). V lost 6 bases and J 2 bases, leaving 15 bases between the germline ends. CDR1 and CDR2 (germline): MNHEY, SMNVEV (reference sequence). The CDR3 contains 15 residues.

The chain combines TRBV4-1 with TRBJ2-7, with D possibly being TRBD1 or TRBD2 (5 bases each). The V end was cut by 0 bases, the J end by 3 bases, with 12 bases between. Germline V gene data show CDR1 as MGHRA and CDR2 as YSYEKL. The CDR3 sequence is 15 residues long. CDR3 sequence reads: CASSQDEGRNYEQYF. In nucleotides, the CDR3 is TGCGCCAGCAGCCAAGACGAGGGACGGAACTACGAGCAGTACTTC.

This clonotype occurred many times. CDR3 bases: TGTGCCAGCAGTGAGAGACAGGGCAATCAGCCCCAGCATTTT. Encoded protein: CASSERQGNQPQHF. The rearrangement uses TRBV12-3 or TRBV12-4 and TRBJ1-5; possibly TRBD1 for D (6 bases). This CDR3 comprises 14 residues. Trimming left V 5 bases short and J 2 bases short, with 10 bases between.